Presented here are 24 T cell receptor beta chains from one specimen sequenced in a study of regulatory T cells in long-lasting Graves disease (dated by TCRdb to the early 2020s). Libraries were prepared through multiplex PCR. The reads were generated on an Illumina HiSeq 4000. CDR3 regions were amplified by Arm-PCR with iRepertoire HTBI primers to construct TCR beta libraries. Using fastp at Q25 and MiXCR, TCRdb reprocessed the public reads and kept productive beta chains. Under each unique CDR3 protein, matching rows form one entry showing the most common genes and DNA. Recorded for this sample are more than 350,000 distinct CDR3 sequences; 21% of them occurred a single time. Together, the top ten hold over 11% of the sample. The intended sense of this specimen's time point label: persistent/refractory GD, antithyroid drugs over 5 years with positive TRAb. For both TCR sequencing and RNA sequencing, RNA was extracted from PBMCs using TRIzol.

This material consisted of peripheral blood mononuclear cells (PBMCs), taken when the disease was refractory, from a patient treated with antithyroid drugs. These receptors came from a female donor with Graves disease.

Details on this clonotype: A much larger clone lies one base from this, so it may be a read error. The CDR3 loop reads CASSFSGRVYEQYF. In DNA form, the CDR3 reads TGTGCCAGCAGTTTTAGCGGGAGGGTCTACGAGCAGTACTTC. The chain carries TRBV27 and TRBJ2-7; 11 bases agree with TRBD2. V lost 3 bases, J lost 3 bases, and 1 base stayed unmatched. Germline CDR1 and CDR2: MNHEY and SMNVEV (reference sequence). The length of the CDR3 is 14 residues.

A word on this clonotype: This could be a read error, since a much larger clone is one nucleotide away. The chain uses TRBV12-3 or TRBV12-4 and TRBJ2-4, with D maybe TRBD2 (6 bases). The CDR3 sequence is 14 residues long. The CDR3 DNA sequence: TGTGCCGGCAGCCATAGGGACTTCAAAAACATTCAGTACTTC. Amino acid sequence: CAGSHRDFKNIQYF.

This clonotype was seen more than once but under ten times. The rearrangement uses TRBV20-1 and TRBJ2-2; D is undetermined. The CDR3 is 14 residues long. Trimming stripped 1 base from V and 3 bases from J, with 9 bases between. Germline assignment: CDR1 DFQATT and CDR2 SNEGSKA (reference sequence). Here the CDR3 DNA reads TGCAGTGCTAGAGTGCATGGGGACACCGGGGAGCTGTTTTTT. Translating it yields CSARVHGDTGELFF.

This clonotype came up a few times. V gene TRBV5-5 combines with J gene TRBJ1-5, with D possibly TRBD1 on 5 matching bases. Germline lookup yields CDR1 SGHKS and CDR2 YYEKEE (reference sequence). V lost 0 bases to trimming and J lost 3 bases, with 10 bases between them. The CDR3 has 15 residues. Written as DNA, the CDR3 is TGTGCCAGCAGCTTGGCCATGACAGACAATCAGCCCCAGCATTTT. Its protein product is CASSLAMTDNQPQHF.

This clonotype was counted at least ten times. The V gene is TRBV6-5, the J gene TRBJ1-2; TRBD1 agrees at 7 bases. CDR1 MNHEY and CDR2 SVGAGI come from the germline V gene. The CDR3 sequence is 12 residues long. V lost 4 bases and J lost 6; bases outside the gene matches: 2. The CDR3 reads CASSSDRDGYTF. The CDR3 bases are TGTGCCAGCAGTTCCGACAGGGATGGCTACACCTTC.

This clonotype was seen at least ten times. The rearrangement links TRBV12-3 or TRBV12-4 to TRBJ2-5; no definite D call. The V end was cut by 3 bases, the J end by 3 bases, with 11 bases between. CDR3 length: 14 residues. The CDR3 region has the DNA TGTGCCAGCAGTTTCTCATCTCAAGAAGAGACCCAGTACTTC. It yields the protein CASSFSSQEETQYF.

This clonotype was seen many times. This chain connects TRBV7-3 to TRBJ1-2; possibly TRBD1 for D (5 bases). V was cut by 3 bases and J by 4 bases, with 9 bases left in between. This CDR3 comprises 13 residues. Germline CDR1 reads SGHTA; CDR2 reads FQGTGA. CDR3 bases: TGTGCCAGCAGCTTCGGGGGGAGCTATGGCTACACCTTC. Protein product: CASSFGGSYGYTF.

This clonotype has at least ten counts. The gene calls are TRBV11-2 and TRBJ2-5; TRBD2 matches 7 bases. V lost 6 bases to trimming and J lost 4 bases; unmatched junction nucleotides: 5. CDR1 SGHAT and CDR2 FQNNGV come from the germline V gene. The CDR3 extends over 13 amino acids. The CDR3 protein is CASSTWGGETQYF. DNA for the CDR3: TGTGCCAGCAGTACCTGGGGGGGAGAGACCCAGTACTTC. Full variable domain (remainder filled in from reference TRBV11-2 and TRBJ2-5): EAGVAQSPRYKIIEKRQSVAFWCNPISGHATLYWYQQILGQGPKLLIQFQNNGVVDDSQLPKDRFSAERLKGVDSTLKIQPAKLEDSAVYLCASSTWGGETQYFGPGTRLLVL.

The table lists this clonotype with many counts. The V gene is TRBV2, the J gene TRBJ2-5; D may be TRBD1 (6 bases). Germline CDR1 is SNHLY and CDR2 is FYNNEI. V was clipped by 7 bases and J by 1 base, with 10 bases between them. The CDR3 is 13 residues long. Here the CDR3 reads CASNYRAQETQYF. CDR3 DNA: TGTGCCAGCAATTACAGGGCCCAAGAGACCCAGTACTTC.

The chain has TRBV10-3 and TRBJ2-7; TRBD1 or TRBD2 may be the D gene (5 bases each). Trimming pared 7 bases from V and 3 bases from J, leaving 10 bases between. Germline CDR1 is ENHRY and CDR2 is SYGVKD. The CDR3 is 12 amino acids. The CDR3 bases are TGTGCCATCATAGGGGACGGCTACGAGCAGTACTTC. The encoded protein is CAIIGDGYEQYF.

This clonotype was observed a handful of times. This chain joins TRBV27 and TRBJ2-1, with a possible D match to TRBD1 (7 bases). The germline V gene encodes CDR1 MNHEY and CDR2 SMNVEV (reference sequence). V gave up 11 bases and J gave up 7 bases, with 18 bases separating them. CDR3 size: 13 residues. CDR3: CAAARGAGNEQFF. CDR3 sequence (DNA): TGTGCCGCCGCCAGGGGGGCCGGGAATGAGCAGTTCTTC.

This clonotype was seen repeatedly, ten times or more. The chain couples TRBV28 to TRBJ1-1, with a possible D match to TRBD1 (5 bases). The CDR3 is made up of 17 amino acids. The germline V gene has CDR1 MDHEN and CDR2 SYDVKM. V was shortened by 6 bases and J by 1 base, with 21 bases between the two germline ends. The CDR3 sequence: CASRGEGLPGGNTEAFF. The CDR3, as DNA: TGTGCCAGCAGGGGGGAAGGTTTACCTGGCGGGAACACTGAAGCTTTCTTT.

This clonotype was recorded at least ten times. The chain couples TRBV15 to TRBJ1-2; D remains ambiguous. The germline V gene has CDR1 LNHNV and CDR2 YYDKDF (reference sequence). Deletions cut 6 bases from V and 2 bases from J, with 13 bases between. The CDR3 totals 14 residues. CDR3 in amino acids: CATRPELINYGYTF. As DNA, the CDR3 is TGTGCCACCAGACCCGAATTGATCAACTATGGCTACACCTTC.

This clonotype was detected ten times or more. The rearrangement uses TRBV7-2 and TRBJ1-6; perhaps TRBD1 as D (5 bases). CDR3 length equals 14 residues. Germline lookup yields CDR1 SGHTA and CDR2 FQGNSA. Trimming stripped 5 bases from V and 14 bases from J, with 19 bases between. The CDR3 region is CASSPGTGLGTLHF. CDR3 DNA: TGTGCCAGCAGCCCTGGGACTGGCCTTGGGACCCTCCACTTT.

The rearrangement joins TRBV7-2 to TRBJ2-5; D not certain. Trimming removed 2 bases from V and 0 bases from J, with 10 bases in between. Per the germline V gene, CDR1 is SGHTA and CDR2 is FQGNSA. This CDR3 spans 15 amino acids. The CDR3: CASSLRLPYQETQYF. The CDR3 DNA reads TGTGCCAGCAGCTTACGGTTACCGTACCAAGAGACCCAGTACTTC.

This clonotype showed up just a few times. The gene calls are TRBV5-6 and TRBJ2-7; tentative D call: TRBD1 (6 bases). The CDR3 sequence is 15 residues long. Trimming removed 3 bases at V and 1 base at J, with 14 bases between. From germline, CDR1 is SGHDT and CDR2 YYEEEE. The CDR3 region has the DNA TGTGCCAGCAGCTCCCTCGCAGGGGTATCCTACGAGCAGTACTTC. This codes for CASSSLAGVSYEQYF.

CDR3 loop: CSATGPGTGELFF. CDR3 bases: TGCAGTGCCACAGGGCCGGGCACCGGGGAGCTGTTTTTT. The J gene is TRBJ2-2, the V gene TRBV20-1; TRBD1 might be the D (6 bases). The CDR3 extends over 13 amino acids. Germline lookup yields CDR1 DFQATT and CDR2 SNEGSKA (reference sequence). Trimming left V 6 bases short and J 4 bases short, with 12 bases between.

The sample holds many counts of this clonotype. The chain combines TRBV28 with TRBJ2-5, with D possibly matching TRBD2 (6 bases). Germline V gene data show CDR1 as MDHEN and CDR2 as SYDVKM. Trimming stripped 2 bases from V and 5 bases from J, with 12 bases between. CDR3 length: 14 residues. The CDR3: CASSLPGVWETQYF. The CDR3 DNA reads TGTGCCAGCAGTTTACCGGGAGTCTGGGAGACCCAGTACTTC.

This clonotype has more than one count but fewer than ten. The rearrangement uses TRBV5-1 and TRBJ2-5; D might be TRBD1 (5 bases). Looked up from germline, CDR1 is SGHRS and CDR2 is YFSETQ. The CDR3 covers 14 residues. Trimming cost V 1 base and J 4 bases, with 11 bases left between them. This CDR3 is CASSLSWQGETQYF. The CDR3 DNA sequence: TGCGCCAGCAGCTTGAGTTGGCAGGGAGAGACCCAGTACTTC.

This clonotype appeared many times. V usage is TRBV14 and J usage is TRBJ2-5, with D possibly matching TRBD1 (6 bases). V dropped 6 bases and J dropped 1 base, with 18 bases sitting between them. From germline, CDR1 is SGHDN and CDR2 FVKESK. The CDR3 runs 16 residues. CDR3 bases: TGTGCCAGCAGTTCCGGTGTGGGGGCGCCCCAAGAGACCCAGTACTTC. Translated: CASSSGVGAPQETQYF. Filled out from reference TRBV14 and TRBJ2-5, the complete variable domain reads EAGVTQFPSHSVIEKGQTVTLRCDPISGHDNLYWYRRVMGKEIKFLLHFVKESKQDESGMPNNRFLAERTGGTYSTLKVQPAELEDSGVYFCASSSGVGAPQETQYFGPGTRLLVL.

The chain uses TRBV6-1 and TRBJ1-1; perhaps TRBD1 as D (5 bases). With 8 bases removed from V and 4 bases from J, the gap between germline ends came to 17 bases. The CDR3 length is 14 residues. Germline assignment: CDR1 MNHNS and CDR2 SASEGT. Here the CDR3 reads CASLHSGVGTEAFF. Written as DNA, the CDR3 is TGTGCCAGCCTTCACTCGGGGGTAGGCACTGAAGCTTTCTTT.

V usage is TRBV2 and J usage is TRBJ2-7, with TRBD1 as a possible D gene (6 bases). The V gene lost 8 bases and the J gene lost 4 bases, with 12 bases spanning the gap. This CDR3 is built from 12 residues. The germline V gene encodes CDR1 SNHLY and CDR2 FYNNEI. CDR3 DNA sequence: TGTGCCAGCTTGGGCAGGGGTTACGAGCAGTACTTC. The encoded protein is CASLGRGYEQYF.

This chain joins TRBV3-1 and TRBJ2-3; tentative D call: TRBD2 (5 bases). Trimming pared 4 bases from V and 1 base from J, leaving 6 bases between. The CDR3 spans 13 residues. Germline values: CDR1 LGHDT, CDR2 YNNKEL (reference sequence). Here the CDR3 reads CASSLSGTDTQYF. The DNA for the CDR3 is TGTGCCAGCAGCCTTAGCGGCACAGATACGCAGTATTTT.

This clonotype occurred many times. The chain joins TRBV12-3 or TRBV12-4 to TRBJ2-2, with 10 positions matching TRBD2. V shed 6 bases, J shed 3 bases, and the junction held 1 base outside the gene matches. CDR3 size: 14 residues. The CDR3 loop is CASRGTSDTGELFF. The DNA of the CDR3 is TGTGCCAGCAGGGGGACTAGCGACACCGGGGAGCTGTTTTTT.